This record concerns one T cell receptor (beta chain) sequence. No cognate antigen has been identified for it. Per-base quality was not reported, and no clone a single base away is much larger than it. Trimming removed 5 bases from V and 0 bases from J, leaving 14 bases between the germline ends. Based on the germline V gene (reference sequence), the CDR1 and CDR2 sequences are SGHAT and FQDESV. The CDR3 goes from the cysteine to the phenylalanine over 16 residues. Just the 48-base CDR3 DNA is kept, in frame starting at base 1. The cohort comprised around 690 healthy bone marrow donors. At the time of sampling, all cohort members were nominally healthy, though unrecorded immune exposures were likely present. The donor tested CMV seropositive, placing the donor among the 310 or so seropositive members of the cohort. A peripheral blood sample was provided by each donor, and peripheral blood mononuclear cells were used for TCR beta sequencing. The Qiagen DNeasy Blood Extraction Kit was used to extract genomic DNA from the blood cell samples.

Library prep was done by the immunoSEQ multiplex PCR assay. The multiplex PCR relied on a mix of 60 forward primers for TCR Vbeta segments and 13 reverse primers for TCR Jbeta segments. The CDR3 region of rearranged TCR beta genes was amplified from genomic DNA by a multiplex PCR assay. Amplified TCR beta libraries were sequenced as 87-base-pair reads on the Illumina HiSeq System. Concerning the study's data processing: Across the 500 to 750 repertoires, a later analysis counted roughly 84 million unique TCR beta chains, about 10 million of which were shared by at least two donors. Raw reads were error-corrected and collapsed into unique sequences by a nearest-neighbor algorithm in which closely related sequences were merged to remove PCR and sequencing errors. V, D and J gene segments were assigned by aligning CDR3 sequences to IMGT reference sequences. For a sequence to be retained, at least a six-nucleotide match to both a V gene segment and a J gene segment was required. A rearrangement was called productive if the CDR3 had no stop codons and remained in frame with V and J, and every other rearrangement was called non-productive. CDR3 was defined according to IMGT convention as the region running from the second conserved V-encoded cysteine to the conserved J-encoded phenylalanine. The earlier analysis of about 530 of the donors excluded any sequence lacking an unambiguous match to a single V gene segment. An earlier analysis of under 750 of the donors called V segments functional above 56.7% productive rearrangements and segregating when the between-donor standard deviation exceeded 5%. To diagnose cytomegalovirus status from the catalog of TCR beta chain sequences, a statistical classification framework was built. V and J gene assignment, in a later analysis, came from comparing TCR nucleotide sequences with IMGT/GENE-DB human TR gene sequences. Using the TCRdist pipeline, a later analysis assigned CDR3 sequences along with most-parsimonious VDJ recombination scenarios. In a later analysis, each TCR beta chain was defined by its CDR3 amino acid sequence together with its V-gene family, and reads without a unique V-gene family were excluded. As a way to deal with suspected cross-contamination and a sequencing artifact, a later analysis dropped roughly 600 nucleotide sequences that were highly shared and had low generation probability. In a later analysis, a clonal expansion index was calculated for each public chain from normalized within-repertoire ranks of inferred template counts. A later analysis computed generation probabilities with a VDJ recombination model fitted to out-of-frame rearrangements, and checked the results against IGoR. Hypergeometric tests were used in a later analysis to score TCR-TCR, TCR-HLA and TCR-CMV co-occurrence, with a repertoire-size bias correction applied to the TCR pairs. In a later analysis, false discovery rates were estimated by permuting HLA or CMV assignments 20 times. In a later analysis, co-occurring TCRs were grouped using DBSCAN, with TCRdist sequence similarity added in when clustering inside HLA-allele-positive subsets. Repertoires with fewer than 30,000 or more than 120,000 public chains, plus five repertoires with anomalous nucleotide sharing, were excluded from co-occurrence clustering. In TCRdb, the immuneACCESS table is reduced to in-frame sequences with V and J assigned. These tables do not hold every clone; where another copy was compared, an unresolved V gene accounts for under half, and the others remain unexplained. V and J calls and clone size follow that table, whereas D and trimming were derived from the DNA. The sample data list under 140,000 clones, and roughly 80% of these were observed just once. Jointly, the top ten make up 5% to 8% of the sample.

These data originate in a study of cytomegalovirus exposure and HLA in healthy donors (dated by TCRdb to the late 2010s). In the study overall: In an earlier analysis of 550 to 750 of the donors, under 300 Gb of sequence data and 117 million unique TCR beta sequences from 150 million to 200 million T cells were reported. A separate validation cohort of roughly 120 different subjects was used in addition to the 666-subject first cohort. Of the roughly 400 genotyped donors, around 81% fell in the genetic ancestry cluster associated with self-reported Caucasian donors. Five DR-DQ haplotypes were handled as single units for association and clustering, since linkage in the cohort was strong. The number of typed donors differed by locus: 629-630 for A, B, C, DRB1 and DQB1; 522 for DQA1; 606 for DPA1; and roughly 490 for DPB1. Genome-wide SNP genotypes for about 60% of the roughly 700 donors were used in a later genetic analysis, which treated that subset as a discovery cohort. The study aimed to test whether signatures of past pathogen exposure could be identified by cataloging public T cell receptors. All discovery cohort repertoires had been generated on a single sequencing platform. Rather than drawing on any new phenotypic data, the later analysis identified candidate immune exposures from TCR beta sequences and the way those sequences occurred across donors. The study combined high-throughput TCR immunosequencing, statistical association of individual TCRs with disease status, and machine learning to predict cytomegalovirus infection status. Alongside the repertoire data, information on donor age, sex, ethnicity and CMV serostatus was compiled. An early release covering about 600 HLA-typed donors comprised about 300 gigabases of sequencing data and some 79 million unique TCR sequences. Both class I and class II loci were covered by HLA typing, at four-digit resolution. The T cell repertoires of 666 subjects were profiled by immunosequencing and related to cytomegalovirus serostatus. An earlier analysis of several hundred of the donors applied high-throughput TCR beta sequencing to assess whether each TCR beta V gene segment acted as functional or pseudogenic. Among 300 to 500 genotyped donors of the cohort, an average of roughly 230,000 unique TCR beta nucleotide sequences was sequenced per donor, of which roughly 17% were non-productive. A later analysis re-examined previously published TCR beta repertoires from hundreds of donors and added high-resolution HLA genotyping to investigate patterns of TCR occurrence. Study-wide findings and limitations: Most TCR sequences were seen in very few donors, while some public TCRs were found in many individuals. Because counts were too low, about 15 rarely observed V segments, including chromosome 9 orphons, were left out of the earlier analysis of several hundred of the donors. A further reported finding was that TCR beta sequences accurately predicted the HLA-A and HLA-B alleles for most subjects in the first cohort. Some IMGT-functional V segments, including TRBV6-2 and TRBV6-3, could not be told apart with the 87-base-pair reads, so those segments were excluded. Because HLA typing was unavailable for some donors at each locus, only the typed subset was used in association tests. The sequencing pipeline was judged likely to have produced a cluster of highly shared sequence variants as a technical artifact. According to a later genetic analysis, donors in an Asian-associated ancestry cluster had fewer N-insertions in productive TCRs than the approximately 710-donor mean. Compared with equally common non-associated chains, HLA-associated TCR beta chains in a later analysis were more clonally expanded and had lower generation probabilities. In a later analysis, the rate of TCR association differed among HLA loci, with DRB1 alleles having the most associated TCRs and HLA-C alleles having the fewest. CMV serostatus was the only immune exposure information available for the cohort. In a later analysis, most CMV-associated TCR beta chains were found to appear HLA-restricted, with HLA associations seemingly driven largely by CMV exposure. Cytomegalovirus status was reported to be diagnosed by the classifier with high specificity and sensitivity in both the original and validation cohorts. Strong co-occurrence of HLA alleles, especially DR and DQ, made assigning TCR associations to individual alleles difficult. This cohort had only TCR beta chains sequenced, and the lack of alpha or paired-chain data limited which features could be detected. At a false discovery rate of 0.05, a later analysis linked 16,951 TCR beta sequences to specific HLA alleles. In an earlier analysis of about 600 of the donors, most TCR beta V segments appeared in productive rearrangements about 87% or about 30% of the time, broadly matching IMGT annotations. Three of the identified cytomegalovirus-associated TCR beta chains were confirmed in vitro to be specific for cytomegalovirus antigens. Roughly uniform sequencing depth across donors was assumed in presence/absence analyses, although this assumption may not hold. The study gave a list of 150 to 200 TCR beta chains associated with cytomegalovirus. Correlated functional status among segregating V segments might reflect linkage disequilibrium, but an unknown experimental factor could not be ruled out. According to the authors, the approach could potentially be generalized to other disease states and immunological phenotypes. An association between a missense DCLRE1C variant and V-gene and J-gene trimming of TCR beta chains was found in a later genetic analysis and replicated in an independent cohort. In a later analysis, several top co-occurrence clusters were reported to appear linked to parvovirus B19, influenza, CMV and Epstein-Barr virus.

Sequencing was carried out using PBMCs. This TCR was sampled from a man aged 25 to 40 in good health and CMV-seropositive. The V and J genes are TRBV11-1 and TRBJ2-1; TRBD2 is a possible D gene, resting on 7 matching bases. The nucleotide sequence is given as TGTGCCAGCAGCGCCGGGGGCGGGGGCTCCTACAATGAGCAGTTCTTC. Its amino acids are CASSAGGGGSYNEQFF.